The clone carrying this T cell receptor beta chain was recorded many times. Its cognate antigen is unknown. MiXCR, applied by TCRdb to the reads, yields one record per CDR3 protein. Here the sample spans 300,000 or so distinct CDR3 sequences, about 9.2% being singletons. This sample was included in a study of T cell repertoires in cytomegalovirus infection. Study-level points and caveats: CMV carriers with the relevant HLA were identified by cumulative public TCR beta family frequency. HLA-C-restricted CMV clonotypes gave the most frequent clonotype in two of eight donors.

The receptor was derived from a human donor in good health (CMV status not recorded). Some clones in this sample may be carry-over from other donors' samples. Sample: PBMCs.

CDR3 bases: TGTGCCAGCAGCCAGGGGAACATTCAGTACTTC. Amino acid sequence: CASSQGNIQYF. The genes are TRBV12-3 or TRBV12-4 and TRBJ2-4; D perhaps matches TRBD1 (6 bases). The CDR3 extends over 11 amino acids. V shed 6 bases and J shed 7 bases, with 7 bases lying between them.